This TCR beta chain came from a study of glioma-infiltrating T cells listed by TCRdb under 2016. Study-level background: TCR alpha- and beta-chain repertoires were sequenced from glioma tissue, non-neoplastic brain tissue and matched peripheral blood mononuclear cells. Each tissue-infiltrating repertoire was compared with the same patient's peripheral blood repertoire to measure divergence between tissue and blood T-cell populations. Three low-grade glioma patients, about 8 primary glioblastoma patients, and three non-glioma patients who contributed non-neoplastic brain tissue made up the paired cohort.

The full study reports these points: VJ-independent divergence between tissue and blood was found to be below expectation in non-neoplastic patients but above expectation in all gliomas, particularly low-grade gliomas. Tissue and blood shared very few CDR3 sequences, a result attributed to high CDR3 diversity and limited sampling. Group comparisons rested on small numbers: three non-neoplastic, three low-grade glioma and fewer than 10 glioblastoma patients.

The iRepertoire nested amplicon-rescue multiplex PCR (arm-PCR) platform was used to amplify TCR alpha and beta CDR3 regions from RNA. The input for one-step reverse transcription and amplification was roughly 90-450 ng of tissue mRNA or PBMC total RNA. Following bead purification, Illumina adapters were added through a secondary multiplex PCR, and the libraries were then gel-purified between 200 and 400 bp. Internal 6-nucleotide barcodes were carried by the libraries and were used for demultiplexing. Sequencing of the libraries was done on an Illumina MiSeq using 2x220 or 2x250 nucleotide paired-end reads. In the paper's pipeline: Paired reads were merged with FLASH 1.2.11 and aligned to the GRCh37 human genome with BWA-MEM before extracting TRA and TRB reads. For V and J assignment, an IMGT-derived reference of cassette sequences and CDR3 motifs that included pseudogenes was used. Reads were translated in three frames, and productive CDR3s were defined as those with a C...FGXG motif and no stop codons. Clonotypes were defined as unique combinations of V-J cassette pair and CDR3 amino acid sequence. Reads were filtered by Hamming distance, thresholded by each sample's sequence error rate in mapped regions. The public sequencing data were trimmed at Q25 with fastp and processed into clonotypes with MiXCR by TCRdb, which kept only in-frame beta chains. Identical CDR3 proteins give one entry, which carries the most common genes and DNA. The V and J calls follow TCRdb's processing rather than the paper's. The sample yields about 20,000 distinct CDR3 sequences; roughly 25% were counted once. About 12% of the sample belongs to the ten largest clones.

The CDR3 covers 14 residues, taking in both the cysteine and the phenylalanine. The CDR3 DNA has 42 bases and is translated from base 1. The germline V gene (reference sequence) supplies CDR1 LGHDT and CDR2 YNNKEL. Trimming costs V 2 bases and J 7 bases, and their ends lie 14 bases apart. There are a few counts of this clonotype. The antigen it recognizes is unknown. The sample holds no much larger clone one base away, and base qualities are not on file. The chain uses TRBV3-1 and TRBJ1-2; the D gene is not confidently resolved. Sequenced input: glioma tissue, nonneoplastic brain tissue, or PBMCs (not recorded which). The receptor was derived from a human donor with low-grade glioma or glioblastoma, undergoing nonglioma brain surgery, or in good health (not recorded which). In nucleotide form, the sequence is TGTGCCAGCAGCCAAAAGAGAAAGGAGGGTGGCTACACCTTC. This translates into CASSQKRKEGGYTF.